This T cell receptor beta chain derives from a study of blood T cell repertoires in COVID-19. Study-level information: Specimens from acute and convalescent COVID-19 originated in the United States, Italy and Spain. T cells, B-cell-depleted T cells, or PBMCs supplied cDNA or gDNA.

The germline V gene has CDR1 SEHNR and CDR2 FQNEAQ (reference sequence). The CDR3 has 12 residues. The germline V and J ends were trimmed by 5 bases and 6 bases, with 7 bases remaining between them. Authors' analysis steps: Counts of nucleated cells, estimated from reference gene primer amplification, were obtained. The assay was immunoSEQ multiplex PCR, and TCRdb's table has in-frame clones only and misses some. From that table come the V and J calls and clone size; the DNA was used to work out D and trimming. The table lists more than 110,000 clones, around 88% of them singletons. The receptor comes from a man between 60 and 70 years old with active or convalescent COVID-19. The specimen was peripheral blood. The chain links TRBV7-9 to TRBJ2-2, with D possibly being TRBD1 (6 bases). This CDR3 reads CASSQGSGELFF. CDR3 coding DNA: TGTGCCAGCAGCCAGGGGTCCGGGGAGCTGTTTTTT.